These T cell receptor beta chains were read from a single sample in a study of CD8 T cells in Susac syndrome. TCRdb called the immunoSEQ multiplex PCR reads again in MiXCR, with one record for every CDR3 protein. This sample has 95,000 to 150,000 distinct CDR3 sequences; roughly 94% occur once, and the top ten carry just over 0.095%. Sequencing was performed on CD4+ T cells from PBMCs. Receptors were obtained from a human donor in good health. The CDR3 runs from the conserved cysteine through the conserved F or W. A D gene is named only where the DNA matches it firmly. Not every row has a clone size; where given, it reads once, few, many or a size class.

TRBJ1-2 | TRBV5-4 | NA | NA | TGTGCCAGCAGCACGACGCTTGGGGCCGAGAACTATGGCTACACCTTC | CASSTTLGAENYGYTF
TRBJ1-2 | TRBV6-6 | TRBD1 | NA | TGTGCCAGCAGCCCACAGGGGCCGGGCTACACCTTC | CASSPQGPGYTF
TRBJ2-1 | TRBV6-5 | NA | once | TGTGCCAGCAGTTACTCTTGGGGCGCGTTTAACAATGAGCAGTTCTTC | CASSYSWGAFNNEQFF
TRBJ1-1 | TRBV3-1 | NA | NA | TGTGCCAGCAGCGACCCTGGGGGGGGGACTGAAGCTTTCTTT | CASSDPGGGTEAFF
TRBJ2-7 | TRBV11-1 | NA | NA | TGTGCCAGCAGCTTACAGCTGTTGAGGCGAAGCCATCCTTTACTTCCCGAGCAGTACTTC | CASSLQLLRRSHPLLPEQYF
TRBJ1-6 | TRBV6-1 | NA | NA | TGTGCCAGCAAAGCCCTCGGTCAGTTCGACTCACCCCTCCACTTT | CASKALGQFDSPLHF
TRBJ2-6 | TRBV7-9 | NA | NA | TGTGCCAGCAGCTGGCGGGACACGGCGTTCTCTGGGGCCAACGTCCTGACTTTC | CASSWRDTAFSGANVLTF
TRBJ2-1 | TRBV6-5 | TRBD2 | NA | TGTGCCAGCCGTACTAGCGGGAGGGCCGGTGAGCAGTTCTTC | CASRTSGRAGEQFF
TRBJ2-2 | TRBV11-2 | NA | NA | TGTGCCAGCAGTCCGGGACTGTACACCGGGGAGCTGTTTTTT | CASSPGLYTGELFF
TRBJ2-1 | TRBV6-2/TRBV6-3 | NA | NA | TGTGCCAGCAGTGGTCTAGCGCACAATGAGCAGTTCTTC | CASSGLAHNEQFF
TRBJ1-5 | TRBV7-2 | NA | once | TGTGCCAGCAGCTTAGAGCCAGGGGATGTTAGCAATCAGCCCCAGCATTTT | CASSLEPGDVSNQPQHF
TRBJ2-2 | TRBV19 | TRBD2 | once | TGTGCCAGTAGTATAGATCGGGCTAGCGGGAACACCGGGGAGCTGTTTTTT | CASSIDRASGNTGELFF
TRBJ2-3 | TRBV12-3/TRBV12-4 | TRBD2 | NA | TGTGCCAGCAGTCGCGGGGCTAGCGGGTCGGTTGGCGGCACAGATACGCAGTATTTT | CASSRGASGSVGGTDTQYF
TRBJ2-7 | TRBV5-1 | NA | NA | TGCGCCAGCAGCCCAGGACAGACGCGAGGCGAGCAGTACTTC | CASSPGQTRGEQYF
TRBJ2-7 | TRBV29-1 | TRBD1 | NA | TGCAGCGTTGGTGAGACAGGGTCTGTCGAGCAGTACTTC | CSVGETGSVEQYF
TRBJ2-7 | TRBV5-1 | TRBD2 | NA | TGCGCCAGCAGCTCGGGGACTAGCGGGACGAGCGAGCAGTACTTC | CASSSGTSGTSEQYF
TRBJ2-3 | TRBV6-2/TRBV6-3 | TRBD2 | NA | TGTGCCAGCAGTTACTTGCGGGAGCGCAGGGATACGCAGTATTTT | CASSYLRERRDTQYF
TRBJ2-1 | TRBV12-3/TRBV12-4 | TRBD1 | NA | TGTGCCAGCAGACAGGGGGCGAACTACAATGAGCAGTTCTTC | CASRQGANYNEQFF
TRBJ2-2 | TRBV5-4 | TRBD1 | NA | TGTGCCAGCAGCTTCCGGGACAGGGTTTCTGGGGAGCTGTTTTTT | CASSFRDRVSGELFF
TRBJ2-5 | TRBV13 | TRBD2 | NA | TGTGCCAGCAGCTTAAAAGCGGGAGTTGAGACCCAGTACTTC | CASSLKAGVETQYF
TRBJ2-1 | TRBV7-3 | TRBD2 | NA | TGTGCCAGCAGCTCCGGGACTAGCGGGAGGATTAACGAGCAGTTCTTC | CASSSGTSGRINEQFF
TRBJ1-5 | TRBV11-2 | TRBD1 | NA | TGTGCCAGCAGCTTAGGGGACAGGCGCAATCAGCCCCAGCATTTT | CASSLGDRRNQPQHF
TRBJ1-3 | TRBV29-1 | NA | NA | TGCAGCGTTAACCCGGGAGAAGGAAACACCATATATTTT | CSVNPGEGNTIYF
TRBJ2-7 | TRBV6-4 | TRBD1 | once | TGTGCCAGCAGTCCCTGGACAGGGAGCTACGAGCAGTACTTC | CASSPWTGSYEQYF
TRBJ2-5 | TRBV29-1 | TRBD2 | NA | TGCAGCGTTGATCTTGGTCTAGCGGACCGCGGACCAGAGACCCAGTACTTC | CSVDLGLADRGPETQYF
TRBJ2-1 | TRBV20-1 | NA | once | TGCAGTGCAGTAGAGGTGGGGTTACTATCGGGTGAGCAGTTCTTC | CSAVEVGLLSGEQFF
TRBJ2-7 | TRBV29-1 | TRBD2 | NA | TGCAGCGTTGGGGCGTCGGGACTAGCGGGCTCCTACGAGCAGTACTTC | CSVGASGLAGSYEQYF
TRBJ2-5 | TRBV9 | TRBD2 | NA | TGTGCCAGCAGCGTAGCAGCGGGAGCCGGGGAGACCCAGTACTTC | CASSVAAGAGETQYF
TRBJ2-1 | TRBV7-9 | TRBD2 | NA | TGTGCCAGCAGCGGCGGGAGGGCCATCGATGAGCAGTTCTTC | CASSGGRAIDEQFF
TRBJ2-7 | TRBV12-3/TRBV12-4 | NA | few | TGTGCCAGCAGTTCGGACGGGACCATCTACGAGCAGTACTTC | CASSSDGTIYEQYF
TRBJ2-6 | TRBV12-3/TRBV12-4 | NA | NA | TGTGCCAGCAACCGGAGGGGTGGGGCCAACGTCCTGACTTTC | CASNRRGGANVLTF
TRBJ2-1 | TRBV7-8 | TRBD2 | NA | TGTGCCAGCAGCTTGGGGAGCATAGGGACTAGCAATGAGCAGTTCTTC | CASSLGSIGTSNEQFF
TRBJ2-7 | TRBV27 | NA | NA | TGTGCCAGCTCGACTAGTTTGGGCTACGAGCAGTACTTC | CASSTSLGYEQYF
TRBJ2-3 | TRBV5-1 | TRBD1 | NA | TGCGCCAGCAGCCGGGGACAGGCAGATACGCAGTATTTT | CASSRGQADTQYF
TRBJ2-6 | TRBV6-1 | NA | NA | TGTGCCGCCCGACAGGTCTCTGGGGCCAACGTCCTGACTTTC | CAARQVSGANVLTF
TRBJ2-3 | TRBV12-5 | NA | NA | TGTGCTAGTGGTTTGGTAGGAACGGGTAAACATACGCAGTATTTT | CASGLVGTGKHTQYF
TRBJ1-1 | TRBV6-1 | TRBD1 | few | TGTGCCAGCACCCACAGGGGGACTGAAGCTTTCTTT | CASTHRGTEAFF